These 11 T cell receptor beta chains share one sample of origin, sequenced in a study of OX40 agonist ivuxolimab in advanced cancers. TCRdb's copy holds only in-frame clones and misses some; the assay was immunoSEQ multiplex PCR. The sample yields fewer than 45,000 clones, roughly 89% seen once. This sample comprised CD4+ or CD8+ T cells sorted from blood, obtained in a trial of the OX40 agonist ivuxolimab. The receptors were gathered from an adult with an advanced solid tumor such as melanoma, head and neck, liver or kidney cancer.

The CDR3 is CASSRGDGGGELFF. CDR3 DNA: TGCGCCAGCAGCCGGGGGGACGGGGGCGGGGAGCTGTTTTTT. This rearrangement joins TRBV5-1 to TRBJ2-2, with 7 bases lining up with TRBD2. V trimming: 4 bases; J trimming: 7 bases; junction bases outside the gene matches: 7. Germline lookup yields CDR1 SGHRS and CDR2 YFSETQ. This CDR3 has 14 amino acids.

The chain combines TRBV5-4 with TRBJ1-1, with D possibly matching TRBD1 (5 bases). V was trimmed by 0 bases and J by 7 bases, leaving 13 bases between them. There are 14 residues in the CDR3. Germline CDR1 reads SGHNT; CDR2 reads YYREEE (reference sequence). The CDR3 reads CASSLGAGSNEAFF. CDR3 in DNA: TGTGCCAGCAGCTTGGGGGCAGGGTCAAATGAAGCTTTCTTT.

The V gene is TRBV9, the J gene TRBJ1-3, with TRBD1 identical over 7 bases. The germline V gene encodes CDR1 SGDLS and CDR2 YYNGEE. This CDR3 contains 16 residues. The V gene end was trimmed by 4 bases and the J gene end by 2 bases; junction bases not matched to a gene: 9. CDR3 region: CASSPNRGGPGNTIYF. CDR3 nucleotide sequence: TGTGCCAGCAGCCCGAACAGGGGCGGCCCTGGAAACACCATATATTTT.

Written as DNA, the CDR3 is TGCGCCAGCAGCTTGGATCATGGGGGCTGGAATGGCTACACCTTC. Its translation is CASSLDHGGWNGYTF. The V call is TRBV5-1, the J call TRBJ1-2; D possibly corresponds to TRBD1 (6 bases). Germline V lookup: CDR1 SGHRS, CDR2 YFSETQ. The CDR3 loop spans 15 amino acids. V was cut by 0 bases and J by 6 bases, with 15 bases left in between.

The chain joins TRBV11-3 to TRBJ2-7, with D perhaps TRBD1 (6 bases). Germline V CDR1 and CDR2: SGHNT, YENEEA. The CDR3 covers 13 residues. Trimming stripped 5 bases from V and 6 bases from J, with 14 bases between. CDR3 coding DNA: TGTGCCAGCAGCCTCCGACAGGCCGGCGAGCAGTACTTC. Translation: CASSLRQAGEQYF.

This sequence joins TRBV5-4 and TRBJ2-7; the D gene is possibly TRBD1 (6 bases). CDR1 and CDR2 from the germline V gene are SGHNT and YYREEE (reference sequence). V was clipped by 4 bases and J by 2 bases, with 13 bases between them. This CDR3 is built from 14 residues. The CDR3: CASSHFDRPYEQYF. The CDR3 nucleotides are TGTGCCAGCAGCCACTTCGACAGGCCCTACGAGCAGTACTTC. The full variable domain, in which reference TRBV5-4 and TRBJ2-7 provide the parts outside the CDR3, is ETGVTQSPTHLIKTRGQQVTLRCSSQSGHNTVSWYQQALGQGPQFIFQYYREEENGRGNFPPRFSGLQFPNYSSELNVNALELDDSALYLCASSHFDRPYEQYFGPGTRLTVT.

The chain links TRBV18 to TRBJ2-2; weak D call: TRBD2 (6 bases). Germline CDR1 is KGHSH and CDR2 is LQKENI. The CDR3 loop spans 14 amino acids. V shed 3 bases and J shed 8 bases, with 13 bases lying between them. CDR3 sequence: CASSPRLDSGELFF. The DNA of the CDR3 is TGTGCCAGCTCACCCAGACTAGACTCGGGGGAGCTGTTTTTT.

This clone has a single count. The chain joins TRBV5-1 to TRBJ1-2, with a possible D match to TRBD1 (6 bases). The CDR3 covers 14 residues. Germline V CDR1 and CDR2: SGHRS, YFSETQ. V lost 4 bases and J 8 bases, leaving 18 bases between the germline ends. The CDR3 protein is CASSPPLDRSGYTF. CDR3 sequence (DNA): TGCGCCAGCAGCCCTCCCCTTGACAGGTCCGGCTACACCTTC.

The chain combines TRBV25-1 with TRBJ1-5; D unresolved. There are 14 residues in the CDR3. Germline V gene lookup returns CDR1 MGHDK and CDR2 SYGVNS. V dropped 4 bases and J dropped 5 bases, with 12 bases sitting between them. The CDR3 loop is CASSVGSYDQPQHF. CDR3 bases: TGTGCCAGCAGTGTGGGCAGTTATGATCAGCCCCAGCATTTT.

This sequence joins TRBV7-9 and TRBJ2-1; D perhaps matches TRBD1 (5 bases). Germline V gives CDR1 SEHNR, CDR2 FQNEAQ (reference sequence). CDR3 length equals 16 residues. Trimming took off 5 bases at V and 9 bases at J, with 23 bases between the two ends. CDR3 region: CASSPGDVFRDVEQFF. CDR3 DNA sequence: TGTGCCAGCAGCCCTGGGGATGTTTTCAGGGATGTTGAGCAGTTCTTC.

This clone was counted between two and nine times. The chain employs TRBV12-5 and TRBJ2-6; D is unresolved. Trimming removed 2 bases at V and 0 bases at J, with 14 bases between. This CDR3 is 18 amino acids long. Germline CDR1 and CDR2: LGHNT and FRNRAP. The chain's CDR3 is CASGLPGRVFSGANVLTF. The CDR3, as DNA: TGTGCTAGTGGTTTGCCTGGTAGGGTTTTCTCTGGGGCCAACGTCCTGACTTTC.